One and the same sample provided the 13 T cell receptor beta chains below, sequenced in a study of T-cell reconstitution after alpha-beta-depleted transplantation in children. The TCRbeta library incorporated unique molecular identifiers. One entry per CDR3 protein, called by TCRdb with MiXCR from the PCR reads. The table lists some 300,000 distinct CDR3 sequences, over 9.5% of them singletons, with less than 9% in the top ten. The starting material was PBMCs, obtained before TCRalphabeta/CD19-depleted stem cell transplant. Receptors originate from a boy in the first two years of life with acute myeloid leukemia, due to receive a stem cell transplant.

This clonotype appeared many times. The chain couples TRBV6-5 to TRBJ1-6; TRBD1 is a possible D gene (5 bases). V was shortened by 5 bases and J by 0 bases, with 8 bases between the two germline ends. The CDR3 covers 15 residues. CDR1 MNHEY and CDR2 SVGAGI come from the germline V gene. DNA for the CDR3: TGTGCCAGCAGTACCGACAGCTCCTATAATTCACCCCTCCACTTT. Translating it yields CASSTDSSYNSPLHF.

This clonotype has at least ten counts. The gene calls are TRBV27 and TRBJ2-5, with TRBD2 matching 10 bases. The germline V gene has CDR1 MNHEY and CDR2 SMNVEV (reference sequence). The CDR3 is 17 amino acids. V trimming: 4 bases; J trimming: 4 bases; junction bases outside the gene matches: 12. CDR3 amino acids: CASSSSSPSGRGETQYF. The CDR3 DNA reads TGTGCCAGCAGTTCCTCCTCGCCTAGCGGGAGAGGAGAGACCCAGTACTTC.

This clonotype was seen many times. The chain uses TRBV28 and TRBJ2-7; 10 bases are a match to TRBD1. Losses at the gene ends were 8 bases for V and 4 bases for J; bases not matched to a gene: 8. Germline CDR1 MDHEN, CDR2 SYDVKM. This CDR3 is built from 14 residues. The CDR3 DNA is TGTGCCAGCGGGTCCCGGGACAGGGGTTACGAGCAGTACTTC. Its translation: CASGSRDRGYEQYF.

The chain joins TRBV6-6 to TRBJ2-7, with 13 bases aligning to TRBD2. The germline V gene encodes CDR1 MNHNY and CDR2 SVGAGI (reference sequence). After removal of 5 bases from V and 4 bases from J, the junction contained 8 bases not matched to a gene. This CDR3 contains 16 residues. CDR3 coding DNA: TGTGCCAGCAGTCCTCCCGGGACTAGCGGGGTTTACGAGCAGTACTTC. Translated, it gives CASSPPGTSGVYEQYF.

The CDR3 spells CASSLDLTSTYNEQFF. The DNA of the CDR3 is TGTGCCAGCAGCTTAGATCTGACTAGCACCTACAATGAGCAGTTCTTC. The chain couples TRBV11-2 to TRBJ2-1, with 7 bases matching TRBD2. Germline V gene data show CDR1 as SGHAT and CDR2 as FQNNGV. Trimming cost V 0 bases and J 2 bases; bases outside gene matches: 4. CDR3 length: 16 residues.

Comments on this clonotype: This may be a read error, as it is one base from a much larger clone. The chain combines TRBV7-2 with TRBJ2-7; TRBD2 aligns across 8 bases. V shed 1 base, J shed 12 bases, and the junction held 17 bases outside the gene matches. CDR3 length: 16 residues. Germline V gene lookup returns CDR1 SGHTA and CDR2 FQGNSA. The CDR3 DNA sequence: TGTGCCAGCAGCTTAGTCCCCGGGAGGGGCAACGGGGAGGGGTACTTC. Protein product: CASSLVPGRGNGEGYF. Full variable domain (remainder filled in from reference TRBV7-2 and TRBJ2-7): GAGVSQSPSNKVTEKGKDVELRCDPISGHTALYWYRQSLGQGLEFLIYFQGNSAPDKSGLPSDRFSAERTGGSVSTLTIQRTQQEDSAVYLCASSLVPGRGNGEGYFGPGTRLTVT.

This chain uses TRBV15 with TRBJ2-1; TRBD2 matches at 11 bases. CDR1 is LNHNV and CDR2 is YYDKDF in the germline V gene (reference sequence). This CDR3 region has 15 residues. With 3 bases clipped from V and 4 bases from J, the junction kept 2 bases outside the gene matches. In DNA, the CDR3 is TGTGCCACCAGCAGCGGGACTAGCGGTTACAATGAGCAGTTCTTC. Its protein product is CATSSGTSGYNEQFF.

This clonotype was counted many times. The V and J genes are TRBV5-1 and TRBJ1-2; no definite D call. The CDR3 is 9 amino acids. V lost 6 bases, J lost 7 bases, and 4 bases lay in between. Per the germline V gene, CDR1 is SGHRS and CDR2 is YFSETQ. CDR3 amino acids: CASITGYTF. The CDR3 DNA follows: TGCGCCAGCATAACTGGCTACACCTTC. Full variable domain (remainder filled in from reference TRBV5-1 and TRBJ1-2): KAGVTQTPRYLIKTRGQQVTLSCSPISGHRSVSWYQQTPGQGLQFLFEYFSETQRNKGNFPGRFSGRQFSNSRSEMNVSTLELGDSALYLCASITGYTFGSGTRLTVV.

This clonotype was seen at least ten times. The CDR3 DNA reads TGTGCCAGCAGTGGGGGAGGGCGGAACTATGGCTACACCTTC. It is translated as CASSGGGRNYGYTF. This rearrangement joins TRBV27 to TRBJ1-2; perhaps TRBD1 as D (5 bases). The CDR3 is made up of 14 amino acids. CDR1 is MNHEY and CDR2 is SMNVEV in the germline V gene (reference sequence). Trimming stripped 5 bases from V and 2 bases from J, with 12 bases between.

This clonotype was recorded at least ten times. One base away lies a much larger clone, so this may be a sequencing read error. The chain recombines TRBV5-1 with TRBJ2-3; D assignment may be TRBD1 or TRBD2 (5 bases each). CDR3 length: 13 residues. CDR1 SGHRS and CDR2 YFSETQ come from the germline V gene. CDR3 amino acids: CSSSFQGADTQYF. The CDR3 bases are TGCTCCAGCAGCTTCCAGGGAGCAGATACGCAGTATTTT.

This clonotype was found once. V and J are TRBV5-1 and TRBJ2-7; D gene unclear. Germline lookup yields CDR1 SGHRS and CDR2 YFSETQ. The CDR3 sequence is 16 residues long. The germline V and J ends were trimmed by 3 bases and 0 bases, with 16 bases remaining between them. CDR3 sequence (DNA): TGCGCCAGCAGCTGGGCGACAAGCTCGTCCTCCTACGAGCAGTACTTC. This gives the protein CASSWATSSSSYEQYF.

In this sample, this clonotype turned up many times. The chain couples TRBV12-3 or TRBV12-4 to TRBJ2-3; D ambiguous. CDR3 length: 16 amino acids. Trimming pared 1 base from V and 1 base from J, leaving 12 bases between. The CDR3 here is CASSLDLGLGTDTQYF. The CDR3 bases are TGTGCCAGCAGTTTAGATCTGGGTCTGGGCACAGATACGCAGTATTTT.

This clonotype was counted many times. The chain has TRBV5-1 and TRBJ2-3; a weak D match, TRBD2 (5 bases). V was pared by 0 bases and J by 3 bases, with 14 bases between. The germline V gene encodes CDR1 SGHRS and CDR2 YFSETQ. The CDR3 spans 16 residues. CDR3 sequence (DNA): TGCGCCAGCAGCTTGGGTCGGGGTAGGGTGACAGATACGCAGTATTTT. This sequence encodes CASSLGRGRVTDTQYF. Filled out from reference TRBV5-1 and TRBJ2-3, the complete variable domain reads KAGVTQTPRYLIKTRGQQVTLSCSPISGHRSVSWYQQTPGQGLQFLFEYFSETQRNKGNFPGRFSGRQFSNSRSEMNVSTLELGDSALYLCASSLGRGRVTDTQYFGPGTRLTVL.